These T cell receptor beta chains were read from a single sample in a study of regulatory T cells in long-lasting Graves disease. TCRdb reprocessed the multiplex PCR reads via MiXCR and lists one record per CDR3 protein. The repertoire includes about 460,000 distinct CDR3 sequences, 12% to 15% of them detected once, and 17% sits in the top ten. In addition, the sample was reused for a study of T cells in Graves' hyperthyroidism and ophthalmopathy.

Source: peripheral blood mononuclear cells (PBMCs), taken at new diagnosis, from a patient treated with antithyroid drugs. The receptors originated from a woman in her fifties or sixties with Graves disease. Each CDR3 is given with its conserved first and last residue. The order of the fields is J gene, V gene, clone size, D gene, CDR3 DNA, CDR3 protein. D genes are given only for firm matches. Some rows have no size entry. The others give once, few or many, or a class for an expanded clone.

>TRBJ2-5|TRBV3-1|many|-
TGTGCCAGCAGCCAGGAGTACCAAGAGACCCAGTACTTC
CASSQEYQETQYF
>TRBJ2-1|TRBV3-1|many|-
TGTGCCAGCACCTATAATAGGCAGGTTAATGAGCAGTTCTTC
CASTYNRQVNEQFF
>TRBJ1-3|TRBV5-1|once|-
TGCGCCAGCAGCGAAGGCCTTGGAAACACCATATATTTT
CASSEGLGNTIYF
>TRBJ1-3|TRBV28|many|TRBD1
TGTGCCAGCCGAACAGGGGGCGAAAACACCATATATTTT
CASRTGGENTIYF
>TRBJ1-5|TRBV10-3|many|TRBD1
TGTGCCATCAGTGAGTTTGGACAGGGTATCAATCAGCCCCAGCATTTT
CAISEFGQGINQPQHF
>TRBJ1-4|TRBV28|-|-
TGTGCCAGTTCCCGCGGGCAGGGGGAAAAACTGTTTTTT
CASSRGQGEKLFF
>TRBJ2-1|TRBV30|many|-
TGTGCCTGGACGGTCTACAATGAGCAGTTCTTC
CAWTVYNEQFF
>TRBJ2-1|TRBV5-5|-|-
TGTGCCAGCAGCCCGGTGGGGCGTGACAATGAGCAGTTCTTC
CASSPVGRDNEQFF
>TRBJ2-1|TRBV2|-|-
TGTGCCAGCAGTGAAGTCGTAACAGCCTACAATGAGCAGTTCTTC
CASSEVVTAYNEQFF
>TRBJ1-2|TRBV9|-|-
TGTGCCAGCAGCATCTCCTTAGAAGGCGGCTACACCTTC
CASSISLEGGYTF
>TRBJ2-3|TRBV7-9|-|-
TGTGCCAGCAGCTTTGGTACGCAGTATTTT
CASSFGTQYF
>TRBJ2-3|TRBV11-2|many|-
TGTGCCAGCAGCTACACAGGGTTGGATACGCAGTATTTT
CASSYTGLDTQYF
>TRBJ2-1|TRBV29-1|-|TRBD2
TGCAGCAAAACTAGCGGGAGTTTCGATGAGCAGTTCTTC
CSKTSGSFDEQFF
>TRBJ2-1|TRBV6-2/TRBV6-3|few|-
TGTGCCAGCAGTTACTCGAGGCCCTCCCCTTACAATGAGCAGTTCTTC
CASSYSRPSPYNEQFF
>TRBJ2-1|TRBV20-1|many|-
TGCAGTACGAGCAGGGCCGTATCCTACAATGAGCAGTTCTTC
CSTSRAVSYNEQFF
>TRBJ1-2|TRBV2|many|TRBD1
TGTGCCAGCAGTGAGGTGCCAGGGGGCGTTTCTTATGGCTACACCTTC
CASSEVPGGVSYGYTF
>TRBJ2-7|TRBV3-1|many|TRBD2
TGTGCCAGCAGCTACCTAGCGGGAGACAGCGAGCAGTACTTC
CASSYLAGDSEQYF
>TRBJ2-2|TRBV5-1|few|TRBD1
TGCGCCAGCAGCTTAGGGAGTGGACAGGGGAACACCGGGGAGCTGTTTTTT
CASSLGSGQGNTGELFF
>TRBJ1-1|TRBV20-1|many|-
TGCAGTGCTAGAACCGGGGAGAACACTGAAGCTTTCTTT
CSARTGENTEAFF
>TRBJ2-7|TRBV5-5|many|-
TGTGCCAGCAGACTGGTATTAAGCATCTCCGGGCAGTACTTC
CASRLVLSISGQYF
>TRBJ2-5|TRBV19|-|TRBD2
TGTGCCAGTAGTGGGGGACTAGATCGACTCGATGAGCAGTACTTC
CASSGGLDRLDEQYF
>TRBJ2-2|TRBV29-1|-|-
TGCAGCGGCCGATCCGGGGTGGAGCGGGAGCTGTTTTTT
CSGRSGVERELFF
>TRBJ2-7|TRBV28|few|TRBD1
TGTGCCAGCAGTTCCTCCGGGACAGGGACCCACGAGCAGTACTTC
CASSSSGTGTHEQYF
>TRBJ2-7|TRBV13|many|TRBD2
TGTGCCAGCAGCCCGAGCGGGGAGGTCCCCTACGAGCAGTACTTC
CASSPSGEVPYEQYF
>TRBJ1-6|TRBV7-2|few|-
TGTGCCAGCAGACGGGGGGAAGGTTCACCCCTCCACTTT
CASRRGEGSPLHF
>TRBJ2-5|TRBV6-4|many|-
TGTGCCAGCAGTAGGAGATTCAGGGCGCGGGAGACCCAGTACTTC
CASSRRFRARETQYF
>TRBJ1-3|TRBV6-1|few|-
TGTGCCAGCAGGGGGACGGGGGGAAACTCTGGAAACACCATATATTTT
CASRGTGGNSGNTIYF
>TRBJ1-4|TRBV6-1|few|TRBD1
TGTGCCAGCAGTCCCGGGACAGCACTTGAAAAACTGTTTTTT
CASSPGTALEKLFF
>TRBJ2-7|TRBV28|many|TRBD1
TGTGCCAGCACATCCCGCGGGACAGGGTATCACGAGCAGTACTTC
CASTSRGTGYHEQYF
>TRBJ2-7|TRBV4-1|-|TRBD2
TGCGCCAGCAGCCAAGACCCTAGCGGCTACTACGAGCAGTACTTC
CASSQDPSGYYEQYF
>TRBJ2-3|TRBV5-6|many|-
TGTGCCAGCAGTATTCGGGCTAGCACAGATACGCAGTATTTT
CASSIRASTDTQYF
>TRBJ2-1|TRBV27|-|-
TGTGCCAGCAGTCAACTGACTATCCCCTACAATGAGCAGTTCTTC
CASSQLTIPYNEQFF
>TRBJ2-3|TRBV10-2|few|-
TGCGCCAGCGCCAGGACACGGGAGAGCACAGATACGCAGTATTTT
CASARTRESTDTQYF
>TRBJ2-2|TRBV7-9|few|-
TGTGCCAGCAGCTTAGGGGCGGCAAAGGGATCGAACACCGGGGAGCTGTTTTTT
CASSLGAAKGSNTGELFF
>TRBJ2-4|TRBV28|many|-
TGTGCCAGCAGTTTCAGAGGGATAGGAGGGGATAAAAACATTCAGTACTTC
CASSFRGIGGDKNIQYF
>TRBJ1-5|TRBV11-2|few|-
TGTGCCAGCACCTTCAACGTGGAGGCCGAAACCATTTATAGCAATCAGCCCCAGCATTTT
CASTFNVEAETIYSNQPQHF
>TRBJ2-5|TRBV7-7|-|TRBD1
TGTGCCAGCAGCTTTGGACAGGGGCACGGGGAGACCCAGTACTTC
CASSFGQGHGETQYF
>TRBJ1-3|TRBV5-5|-|-
TGTGCCAGCAGCTTGCCCAGGGCAGGAGGAAACACCATATATTTT
CASSLPRAGGNTIYF
>TRBJ2-7|TRBV6-9|few|TRBD2
TGTGCCAGCAGTTCGTGGGGTAGCGGGAGAAGCGAGCAGTACTTC
CASSSWGSGRSEQYF
>TRBJ2-7|TRBV27|-|-
TGTGCCAGCAGTGGCGGGTCCCCCGGGGACTACGAGCAGTACTTC
CASSGGSPGDYEQYF
>TRBJ2-1|TRBV4-1|few|-
TGCGCCAGCAGCCAAGATTTAAATACCCGGAATGAGCAGTTCTTC
CASSQDLNTRNEQFF
>TRBJ2-1|TRBV12-3/TRBV12-4|many|-
TGTGCCAGCAGTTCGTCCGGGATCTACAATGAGCAGTTCTTC
CASSSSGIYNEQFF
>TRBJ1-5|TRBV28|many|TRBD1
TGTGCCAGCAGGTCGACAGGGGCCTCTAGCAATCAGCCCCAGCATTTT
CASRSTGASSNQPQHF
>TRBJ2-1|TRBV14|-|TRBD2
TGTGCCAGCAGCCAGGGATCACTAGCGGGAGCTTCCTACAATGAGCAGTTCTTC
CASSQGSLAGASYNEQFF
>TRBJ2-1|TRBV27|many|TRBD2
TGTGCCAGCAGTATGGGGACTAGCGGACCTTACAATGAGCAGTTCTTC
CASSMGTSGPYNEQFF
>TRBJ1-1|TRBV9|few|TRBD1
TGTGCCAGCAGCCCGGGACAGGGGCTGGGGACTGAAGCTTTCTTT
CASSPGQGLGTEAFF
>TRBJ2-5|TRBV30|few|-
TGTGCCTGGAGTCCAGGTGACCAAGAGACCCAGTACTTC
CAWSPGDQETQYF
>TRBJ2-2|TRBV7-9|-|-
TGTGCCAGCAGCTTAAGGTCACCGAACACCGGGGAGCTGTTTTTT
CASSLRSPNTGELFF
>TRBJ2-7|TRBV4-1|many|-
TGCGCCAGCAGCCAAGATAGCAGGGGGGCAGGCTACGAGCAGTACTTC
CASSQDSRGAGYEQYF
>TRBJ1-2|TRBV5-4|few|-
TGTGCCAGCAGCTTGGCCGGGCGGAGATATGATGGCTACACCTTC
CASSLAGRRYDGYTF
>TRBJ2-7|TRBV24-1|-|-
TGTGCCACCAGTGACCGGGCTTACTTTAGCTCCTACGAGCAGTACTTC
CATSDRAYFSSYEQYF
>TRBJ2-7|TRBV4-1|many|TRBD2
TGCGCCAGCAGCCAAGGGCTAGCGGTCTCCTACGAGCAGTACTTC
CASSQGLAVSYEQYF
>TRBJ2-4|TRBV20-1|-|TRBD2
TGCAGTGCTAGAGATCTCTTAGCGGGAGTTGATCCAGCCAAAAACATTCAGTACTTC
CSARDLLAGVDPAKNIQYF
>TRBJ2-5|TRBV2|-|TRBD2
TGTGCCAGCAGTGATGGGGGGAGGGGTGGACAAGAGACCCAGTACTTC
CASSDGGRGGQETQYF
>TRBJ2-5|TRBV9|many|TRBD2
TGTGCCAGCAGCCGAGGACTAGCGGGAGGGCCTGGAGAGACCCAGTACTTC
CASSRGLAGGPGETQYF